This T cell receptor beta chain stems from a study of blood T cells in healthy people across ages. Between the trimmed V and J ends, which lost 5 bases and 5 bases, there was a span of 25 bases. This CDR3 contains 17 residues. CDR1 SEHNR and CDR2 FQNEAQ come from the germline V gene (reference sequence). The use of a sample-barcoded 5' primer and a J-beta primer mix characterized a second PCR of about 7 to 12 cycles. Each of the cDNA molecules was tagged by a template-switch adaptor with 12 random nucleotides. A single record per CDR3 protein comes from TCRdb applying MiXCR to the 5' RACE reads. The data contain 250,000 to 300,000 distinct CDR3 sequences, roughly 29% of them singletons.

This sequence joins TRBV7-9 and TRBJ2-7, with D tentatively TRBD2 (6 bases). The specimen was blood. This TCR was recovered from a woman in her seventies in good health. DNA for the CDR3: TGTGCCAGCAGCCGATTCCGTCCGGGAGATTATATCCACGAGCAGTACTTC. Its protein product is CASSRFRPGDYIHEQYF.